This T cell receptor beta chain came from a study of blood T cell repertoires in COVID-19. Turning to the study itself: PBMCs, B-cell-depleted T cells, or T cells provided the cDNA or gDNA that made up the material.

Generated by immunoSEQ multiplex PCR, the TCRdb table keeps only in-frame clones and is missing some. The sample includes around 87,000 clones, roughly 90% of them seen just once. Looked up from germline, CDR1 is SGHRS and CDR2 is YFSETQ. V was cut by 0 bases and J by 6 bases, with 16 bases left in between. The length of the CDR3 is 16 residues. The receptor's source is a human donor with active COVID-19. The donor label of this sample is uncertain. The chain couples TRBV5-1 to TRBJ1-5, with D uncertain. The sequenced material came from peripheral blood. The CDR3 region is CASSLGARVEGQPQHF. The CDR3 DNA reads TGCGCCAGCAGCTTGGGGGCACGGGTGGAGGGTCAGCCCCAGCATTTT.